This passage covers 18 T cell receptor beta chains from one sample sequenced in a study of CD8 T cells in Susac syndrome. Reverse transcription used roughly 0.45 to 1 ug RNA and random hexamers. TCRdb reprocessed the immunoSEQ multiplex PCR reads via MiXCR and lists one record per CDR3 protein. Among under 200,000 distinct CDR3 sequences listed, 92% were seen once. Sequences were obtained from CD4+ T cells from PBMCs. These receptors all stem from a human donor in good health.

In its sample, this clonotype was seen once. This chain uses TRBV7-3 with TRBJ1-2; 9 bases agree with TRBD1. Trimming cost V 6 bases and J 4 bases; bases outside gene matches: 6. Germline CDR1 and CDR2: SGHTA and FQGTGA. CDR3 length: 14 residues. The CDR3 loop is CASSTGTGSYGYTF. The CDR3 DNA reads TGTGCCAGCAGTACCGGGACAGGGTCCTATGGCTACACCTTC.

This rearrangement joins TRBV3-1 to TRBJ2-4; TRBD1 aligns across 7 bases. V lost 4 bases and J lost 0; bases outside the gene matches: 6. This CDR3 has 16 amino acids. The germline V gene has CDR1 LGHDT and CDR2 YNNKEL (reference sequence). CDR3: CASSPRQGIAKNIQYF. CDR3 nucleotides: TGTGCCAGCAGCCCGCGACAGGGCATAGCCAAAAACATTCAGTACTTC.

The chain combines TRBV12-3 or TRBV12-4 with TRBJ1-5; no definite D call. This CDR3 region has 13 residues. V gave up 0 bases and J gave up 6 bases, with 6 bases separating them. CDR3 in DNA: TGTGCCAGCAGTTTAGCTGGGGTTCAGCCCCAGCATTTT. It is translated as CASSLAGVQPQHF.

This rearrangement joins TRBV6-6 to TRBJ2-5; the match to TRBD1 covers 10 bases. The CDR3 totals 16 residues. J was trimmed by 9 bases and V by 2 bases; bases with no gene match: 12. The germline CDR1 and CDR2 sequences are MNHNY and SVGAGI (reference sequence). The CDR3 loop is CASSYHSDRGIRAQYF. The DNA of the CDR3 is TGTGCCAGCAGTTACCACTCGGACAGGGGGATTAGGGCCCAGTACTTC.

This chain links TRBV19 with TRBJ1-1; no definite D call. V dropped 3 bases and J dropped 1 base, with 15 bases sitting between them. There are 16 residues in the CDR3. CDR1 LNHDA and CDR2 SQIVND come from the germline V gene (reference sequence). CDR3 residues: CASSIPLGSTNTEAFF. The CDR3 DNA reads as TGTGCCAGTAGTATCCCCCTCGGGTCGACGAACACTGAAGCTTTCTTT.

This CDR3 is CSARAPGTGVKYQPQHF. The CDR3 DNA reads TGCAGTGCTAGAGCCCCGGGGACAGGGGTAAAATATCAGCCCCAGCATTTT. V and J are TRBV20-1 and TRBJ1-5, with 10 bases that match TRBD1. Germline CDR1 DFQATT, CDR2 SNEGSKA (reference sequence). The V gene end was trimmed by 1 base and the J gene end by 5 bases; junction bases not matched to a gene: 11. This CDR3 region has 17 residues.

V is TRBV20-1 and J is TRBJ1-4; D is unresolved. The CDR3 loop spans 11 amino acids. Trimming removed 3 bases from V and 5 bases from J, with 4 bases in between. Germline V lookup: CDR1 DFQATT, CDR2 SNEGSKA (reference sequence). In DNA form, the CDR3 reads TGCAGTGCTAGCTACAATGAAAAACTGTTTTTT. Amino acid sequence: CSASYNEKLFF.

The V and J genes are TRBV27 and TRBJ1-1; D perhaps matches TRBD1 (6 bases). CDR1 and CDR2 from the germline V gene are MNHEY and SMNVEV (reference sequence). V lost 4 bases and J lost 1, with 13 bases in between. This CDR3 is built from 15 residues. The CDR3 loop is CASSSLRGGNTEAFF. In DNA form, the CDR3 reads TGTGCCAGCAGTTCCCTCAGAGGGGGGAACACTGAAGCTTTCTTT.

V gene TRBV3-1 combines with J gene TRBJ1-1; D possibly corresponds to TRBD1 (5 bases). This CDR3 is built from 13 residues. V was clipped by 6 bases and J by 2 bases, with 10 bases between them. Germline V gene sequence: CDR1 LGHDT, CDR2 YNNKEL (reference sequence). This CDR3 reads CASSSRGNTEAFF. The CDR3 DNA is TGTGCCAGCAGTTCAAGGGGTAACACTGAAGCTTTCTTT.

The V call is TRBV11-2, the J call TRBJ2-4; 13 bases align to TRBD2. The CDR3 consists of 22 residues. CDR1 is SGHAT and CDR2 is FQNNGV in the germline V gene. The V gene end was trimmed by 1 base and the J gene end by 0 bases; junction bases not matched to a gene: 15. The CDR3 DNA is TGTGCCAGCAGCTTAGGGTCGGGGATGACTAGCGGGGGGACCCTAGCCAAAAACATTCAGTACTTC. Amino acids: CASSLGSGMTSGGTLAKNIQYF.

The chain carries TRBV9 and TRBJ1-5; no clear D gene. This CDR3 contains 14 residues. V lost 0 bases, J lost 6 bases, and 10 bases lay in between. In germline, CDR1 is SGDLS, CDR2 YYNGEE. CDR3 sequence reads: CASSVGPGGQPQHF. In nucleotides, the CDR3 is TGTGCCAGCAGCGTAGGCCCAGGTGGTCAGCCCCAGCATTTT.

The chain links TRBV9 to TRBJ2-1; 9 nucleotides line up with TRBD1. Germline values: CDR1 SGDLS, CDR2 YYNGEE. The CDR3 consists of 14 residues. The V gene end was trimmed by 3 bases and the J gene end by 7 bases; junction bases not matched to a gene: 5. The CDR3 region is CASSADRGFNEQFF. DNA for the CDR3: TGTGCCAGCAGCGCGGACAGGGGTTTTAATGAGCAGTTCTTC.

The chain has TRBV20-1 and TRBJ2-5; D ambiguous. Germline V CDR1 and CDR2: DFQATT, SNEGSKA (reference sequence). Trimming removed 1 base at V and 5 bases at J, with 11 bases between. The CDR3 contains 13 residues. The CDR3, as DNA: TGCAGTGCTAGAGCTCCGGCTTCGGAGACCCAGTACTTC. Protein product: CSARAPASETQYF.

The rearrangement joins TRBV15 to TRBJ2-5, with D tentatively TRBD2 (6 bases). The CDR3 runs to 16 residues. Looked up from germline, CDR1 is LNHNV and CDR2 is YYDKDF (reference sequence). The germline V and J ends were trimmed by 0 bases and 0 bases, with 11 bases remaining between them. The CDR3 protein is CATSRDIGGHQETQYF. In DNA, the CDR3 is TGTGCCACCAGCAGAGATATCGGGGGTCACCAAGAGACCCAGTACTTC.

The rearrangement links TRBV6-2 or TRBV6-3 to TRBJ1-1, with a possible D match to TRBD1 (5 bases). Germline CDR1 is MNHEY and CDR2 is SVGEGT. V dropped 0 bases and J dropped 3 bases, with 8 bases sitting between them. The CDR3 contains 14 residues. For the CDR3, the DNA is TGTGCCAGCAGTTACTCGGGGACCTACACTGAAGCTTTCTTT. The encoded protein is CASSYSGTYTEAFF.

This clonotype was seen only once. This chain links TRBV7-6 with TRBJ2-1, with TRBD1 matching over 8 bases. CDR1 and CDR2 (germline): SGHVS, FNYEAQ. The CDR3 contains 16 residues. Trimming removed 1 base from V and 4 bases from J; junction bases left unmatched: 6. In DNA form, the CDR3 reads TGTGCCAGCAGCTTAGGCAGGGGGCCCTTGTACAATGAGCAGTTCTTC. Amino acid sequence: CASSLGRGPLYNEQFF.

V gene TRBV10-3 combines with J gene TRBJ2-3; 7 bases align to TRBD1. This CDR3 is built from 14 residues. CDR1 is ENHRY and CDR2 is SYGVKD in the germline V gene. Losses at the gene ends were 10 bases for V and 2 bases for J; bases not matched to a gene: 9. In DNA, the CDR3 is TGTGCCACTGCCAAGGGGGCTCCCACAGATACGCAGTATTTT. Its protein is CATAKGAPTDTQYF.

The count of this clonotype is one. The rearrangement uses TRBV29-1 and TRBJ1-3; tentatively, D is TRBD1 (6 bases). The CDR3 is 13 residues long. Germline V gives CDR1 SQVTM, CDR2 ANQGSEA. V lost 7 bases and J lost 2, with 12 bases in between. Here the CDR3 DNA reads TGCAGCGGCGCGGGACAACCTGGAAACACCATATATTTT. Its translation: CSGAGQPGNTIYF. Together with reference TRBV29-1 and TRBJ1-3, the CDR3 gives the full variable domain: SAVISQKPSRDICQRGTSLTIQCQVDSQVTMMFWYRQQPGQSLTLIATANQGSEATYESGFVIDKFPISRPNLTFSTLTVSNMSPEDSSIYLCSGAGQPGNTIYFGEGSWLTVV.